The present T cell receptor (beta chain) was sequenced within a study of blood T cell repertoires in COVID-19. The wider study: COVID-19 samples from acute and convalescent phases originated in the United States, Italy and Spain.

Participants came from some 23 US areas, aged about 18 to 89 years. Membership in each cohort depended on participant-reported clinical history. Between the trimmed V and J ends, which lost 3 bases and 4 bases, there was a span of 15 bases. The CDR3 extends over 15 amino acids. The germline V gene encodes CDR1 LGHNT and CDR2 FRNRAP. In the authors' methods: Estimation of nucleated cell counts relied on the amplification of reference gene primers. Sequencing used immunoSEQ multiplex PCR; TCRdb keeps in-frame clones, though not all of them. V and J calls and clone size are those listed in that table; D and trimming were worked out from the DNA. In the table there are approximately 210,000 clones, around 81% of which are singletons.

The TCR sequence derives from a man under 40 with acute COVID-19. The material sequenced was PBMCs or T cells enriched from blood (not recorded which). The chain has TRBV12-5 and TRBJ2-5; TRBD2 is a possible D gene (6 bases). The CDR3 DNA follows: TGTGCTAGTGGTTTCGCAGGGATGGGGGGAGAGACCCAGTACTTC. Amino acids: CASGFAGMGGETQYF.